The clone carrying this T cell receptor (beta chain) was detected a few times. The antigen remains undetermined. CDR3 length: 14 residues. The germline V gene encodes CDR1 GTSNPN and CDR2 SVGIG (reference sequence). V shed 1 base and J 8 bases; nucleotides not matched to a gene: 5. The sample comes from a study of cytomegalovirus exposure and HLA in healthy donors. General study results and limits: A later analysis appeared to link common viral pathogens to several of the most significant clusters. In a later analysis, TCR beta V- and J-gene trimming was associated with a missense DCLRE1C variant.

Researchers ran the PCR with 60 Vbeta and 13 Jbeta primers. As processed by the authors: It was a later analysis that counted tens of millions of unique TCR beta chains, of which some 10 million were shared. Only in-frame clones appear in the TCRdb table, and some are missing; sequencing was by immunoSEQ multiplex PCR. V and J calls and clone size are given by that table; D and trimming were obtained from the DNA. Of about 110,000 clones in the sample, 15% were seen once. The rearrangement uses TRBV30 and TRBJ2-1; TRBD2 agrees at 10 bases. Sequenced input: PBMCs. This receptor was obtained from a woman aged 18-29 years in good health and CMV-seronegative. The CDR3 loop reads CAWSAGSGRDEQFF. CDR3 nucleotides: TGTGCCTGGAGTGCCGGAAGCGGGAGGGATGAGCAGTTCTTC.